This T cell receptor (beta chain) stems from a study of blood T cell repertoires in COVID-19. To note about this clone: One junction end disagrees with the germline gene, perhaps due to a read error.

This CDR3 comprises 13 residues. CDR1 and CDR2 (germline): SGHNT, YYREEE (reference sequence). In the original workflow: It was from reference gene primer amplification that nucleated cell counts were estimated. This table comes from immunoSEQ multiplex PCR, and its TCRdb copy is limited to in-frame clones, with some not included. From that table come the V and J calls and clone size; the DNA was used to work out D and trimming. The sample shows 400,000 to 500,000 clones, 86% of them seen only once. The sample consisted of peripheral blood. The clonotype comes from a young woman with active or convalescent COVID-19. The chain employs TRBV5-4 and TRBJ2-1; TRBD1 might be the D (6 bases). This chain's CDR3 is CAGRGFGAAEQFF. The CDR3, as DNA: TGTGCCGGCAGGGGTTTTGGGGCCGCTGAGCAGTTCTTC.